The 22 T cell receptor beta chains listed next were all sequenced from one sample in a study of shared clonotypes between healthy human individuals. TCRdb's table, derived via immunoSEQ multiplex PCR, lists solely in-frame clones and lacks some. The table lists about 2.3 million clones, 80% to 95% of them singletons. The sequencing sample was made of naive CD4+ T cells from PBMCs. Subset specified: CD45RA+ positively selected. The receptors stem from a man between 18 and 35 years old in good health. Some clones in this sample may be carry-over from other donors' samples.

Comments on this clone: Germline is not matched at one junction end, which may reflect a read error. The chain employs TRBV28 and TRBJ1-2, with D unresolved. The CDR3 covers 13 residues. In germline, CDR1 is MDHEN, CDR2 SYDVKM. Written as DNA, the CDR3 is TGTGCCAGCAGTGCGTCGGACGTCTATCGCTACACCTTC. It yields the protein CASSASDVYRYTF.

Comment on this clone: This sample also contains other DNA sequences that code for the same CDR3. The rearrangement uses TRBV9 and TRBJ1-1; no clear D. V lost 1 base, J lost 3 bases, and 7 bases lay in between. The germline CDR1 and CDR2 sequences are SGDLS and YYNGEE. This CDR3 spans 13 amino acids. The CDR3 is CASSVSGDTEAFF. The CDR3 DNA is TGTGCCAGCAGCGTAAGCGGGGACACTGAAGCTTTCTTT.

V gene TRBV14 combines with J gene TRBJ2-3; TRBD1 matches at 8 bases. V dropped 0 bases and J dropped 9; count of bases not matched to a gene: 2. Per germline, CDR1 SGHDN and CDR2 FVKESK. This CDR3 has 13 amino acids. This chain's CDR3 is CASSQDYRGTQYF. The CDR3 bases are TGTGCCAGCAGCCAAGATTACAGGGGGACGCAGTATTTT.

The V gene is TRBV11-2, the J gene TRBJ2-7, with 11 positions matching TRBD1. V dropped 6 bases and J dropped 6; count of bases not matched to a gene: 13. The CDR3 extends over 16 amino acids. Germline V gene sequence: CDR1 SGHAT, CDR2 FQNNGV. The CDR3 loop is CASRSMRLDRGPEQYF. Written as DNA, the CDR3 is TGTGCCAGCAGATCGATGAGGTTGGACAGGGGGCCCGAGCAGTACTTC.

The chain links TRBV9 to TRBJ1-2, with 10 bases lining up with TRBD1. Germline values: CDR1 SGDLS, CDR2 YYNGEE. Unmatched junction bases numbered 12, after V lost 1 base and J lost 6 bases. The CDR3 spans 17 residues. This CDR3 reads CASSVYDRGLVSDGYTF. In nucleotides, the CDR3 is TGTGCCAGCAGCGTATACGACAGGGGGCTCGTGTCTGATGGCTACACCTTC.

The rearrangement uses TRBV28 and TRBJ2-5, with 12 bases identical to TRBD1. The CDR3 consists of 14 residues. The V segment lost 9 bases and the J segment 5 bases; nucleotides outside the gene matches: 7. Germline V gene sequence: CDR1 MDHEN, CDR2 SYDVKM. The CDR3 sequence is CASGDRGRSETQYF. DNA for the CDR3: TGTGCCAGTGGGGACAGGGGGCGTTCGGAGACCCAGTACTTC.

This clone has just one count. This chain connects TRBV29-1 to TRBJ2-3; D not resolved. Germline V lookup: CDR1 SQVTM, CDR2 ANQGSEA. The CDR3 contains 13 residues. V lost 7 bases and J lost 2, with 13 bases in between. The CDR3: CSGGWKNTDTQYF. CDR3 coding DNA: TGCAGCGGAGGCTGGAAGAACACAGATACGCAGTATTTT.

The chain carries TRBV11-2 and TRBJ2-3; 8 nucleotides line up with TRBD1. The J segment lost 1 base and the V segment lost 2 bases, leaving 11 bases of the junction unmatched. The CDR3 runs 18 residues. Germline-derived CDR1 and CDR2 are SGHAT and FQNNGV. The CDR3 spells CASSLFTGQAGGTDTQYF. The CDR3 DNA follows: TGTGCCAGCAGCTTATTCACGGGACAGGCTGGGGGCACAGATACGCAGTATTTT.

The chain is built from TRBV28 and TRBJ1-5; a possible D gene is TRBD1 (6 bases). Germline V gene data show CDR1 as MDHEN and CDR2 as SYDVKM. This CDR3 has 14 amino acids. Between the trimmed V and J ends, which lost 7 bases and 2 bases, there was a span of 12 bases. The CDR3 here is CASTGQRGNQPQHF. The CDR3 DNA reads as TGTGCCAGCACCGGACAGCGGGGCAATCAGCCCCAGCATTTT. Looking up the rest from reference TRBV28 and TRBJ1-5 gives the full variable domain: DVKVTQSSRYLVKRTGEKVFLECVQDMDHENMFWYRQDPGLGLRLIYFSYDVKMKEKGDIPEGYSVSREKKERFSLILESASTNQTSMYLCASTGQRGNQPQHFGDGTRLSIL.

This rearrangement joins TRBV11-2 to TRBJ2-2; 11 positions match TRBD1. The length of the CDR3 is 15 residues. From germline, CDR1 is SGHAT and CDR2 FQNNGV. J was trimmed by 4 bases and V by 5 bases; bases with no gene match: 3. The CDR3 region is CASSPGTGGTGELFF. CDR3 bases: TGTGCCAGCAGCCCGGGGACAGGGGGCACCGGGGAGCTGTTTTTT.

J is TRBJ1-2 and V is TRBV9, with TRBD1 matching 11 bases. Losses at the gene ends were 4 bases for V and 4 bases for J; bases not matched to a gene: 9. The V gene's germline CDR1 is SGDLS and CDR2 YYNGEE. CDR3 length equals 16 residues. The CDR3 DNA is TGTGCCAGCAGCCCTAGGACAGGGGGCGCGGGCTATGGCTACACCTTC. The encoded protein is CASSPRTGGAGYGYTF.

The chain couples TRBV9 to TRBJ2-3; 9 bases line up with TRBD2. Trimming at V came to 1 base and at J to 0 bases, leaving 3 bases not matched to a gene. This CDR3 is 16 amino acids long. Per germline, CDR1 SGDLS and CDR2 YYNGEE. The CDR3 region has the DNA TGTGCCAGCAGCGTATTAGCGGGGGATAGCACAGATACGCAGTATTTT. This translates into CASSVLAGDSTDTQYF.

This chain connects TRBV4-1 to TRBJ2-2; 7 bases agree with TRBD2. The CDR3 spans 16 residues. The J segment lost 6 bases and the V segment lost 3 bases, leaving 10 bases of the junction unmatched. From germline, CDR1 is MGHRA and CDR2 YSYEKL. The CDR3 loop reads CASSHIGTIKAGELFF. CDR3 in DNA: TGCGCCAGCAGCCACATCGGGACTATTAAGGCCGGGGAGCTGTTTTTT.

This clone was seen a single time. V usage is TRBV25-1 and J usage is TRBJ2-3; 7 nucleotides match TRBD1. The CDR3 has 16 amino acids. Germline V lookup: CDR1 MGHDK, CDR2 SYGVNS. J lost 1 base, V lost 0 bases, and 4 bases had no gene match. The CDR3 region is CASSEYRTGGTDTQYF. The CDR3 nucleotides read TGTGCCAGCAGTGAATATCGGACAGGAGGCACAGATACGCAGTATTTT. Based on the CDR3 plus reference TRBV25-1 and TRBJ2-3, the full variable domain is EADIYQTPRYLVIGTGKKITLECSQTMGHDKMYWYQQDPGMELHLIHYSYGVNSTEKGDLSSESTVSRIRTEHFPLTLESARPSHTSQYLCASSEYRTGGTDTQYFGPGTRLTVL.

The V gene is TRBV7-2, the J gene TRBJ1-1; D possibly corresponds to TRBD1 (6 bases). The V end lost 5 bases, the J end lost 4 bases, and 20 bases lay between the germline ends. The CDR3 has 16 residues. Germline CDR1 is SGHTA and CDR2 is FQGNSA. CDR3: CASSPYRLGGGTEAFF. The CDR3 region has the DNA TGTGCCAGCAGCCCGTACAGGTTGGGGGGCGGCACTGAAGCTTTCTTT.

The CDR3 region is CASSPLMGNYGYTF. The CDR3 region has the DNA TGTGCCAGCAGTCCCCTTATGGGAAACTATGGCTACACCTTC. The V gene is TRBV27, the J gene TRBJ1-2; D is unresolved. Deletions cut 5 bases from V and 2 bases from J, with 12 bases between. Germline V CDR1 and CDR2: MNHEY, SMNVEV (reference sequence). This CDR3 is 14 amino acids long.

The genes are TRBV28 and TRBJ2-3, with 9 nucleotides matching TRBD2. Germline V gives CDR1 MDHEN, CDR2 SYDVKM. The CDR3 has 14 residues. Trimming removed 8 bases from V and 4 bases from J; junction bases left unmatched: 7. CDR3 sequence reads: CASVSGSLSDTQYF. The CDR3 coding sequence is TGTGCCAGCGTTAGCGGGAGTCTCTCAGATACGCAGTATTTT.

The chain is built from TRBV18 and TRBJ2-7, with D hard to call. Germline CDR1 KGHSH, CDR2 LQKENI. The CDR3 totals 15 residues. V was pared by 4 bases and J by 6 bases, with 19 bases between. The chain's CDR3 is CASSRAPSVPGEQYF. In DNA, the CDR3 is TGTGCCAGCTCACGGGCACCCTCCGTCCCGGGCGAGCAGTACTTC. Full variable domain (remainder filled in from reference TRBV18 and TRBJ2-7): NAGVMQNPRHLVRRRGQEARLRCSPMKGHSHVYWYRQLPEEGLKFMVYLQKENIIDESGMPKERFSAEFPKEGPSILRIQQVVRGDSAAYFCASSRAPSVPGEQYFGPGTRLTVT.

The rearrangement links TRBV7-9 to TRBJ1-1; D is ambiguous. The CDR3 length is 13 residues. The V end was cut by 4 bases, the J end by 1 base, with 7 bases between. Germline assignment: CDR1 SEHNR and CDR2 FQNEAQ (reference sequence). CDR3 protein: CASSSNSNTEAFF. In nucleotides, the CDR3 is TGTGCCAGCAGCTCCAATTCGAACACTGAAGCTTTCTTT.

Concerning this clone itself: One end of the junction fails to match germline, which may point to a read error. CDR3: CASSLSAMETRYF. The CDR3 nucleotides read TGTGCCAGCAGCTTAAGCGCAATGGAGACCCGGTACTTC. The genes are TRBV7-2 and TRBJ2-5; D unresolved. Per germline, CDR1 SGHTA and CDR2 FQGNSA. The CDR3 consists of 13 residues.

CDR3: CASSQSGLAGGWADTQYF. The CDR3 DNA follows: TGCGCCAGCAGCCAGTCGGGACTAGCGGGAGGTTGGGCAGATACGCAGTATTTT. The V call is TRBV5-1, the J call TRBJ2-3, with 15 bases fitting TRBD2. V lost 4 bases and J lost 4; bases outside the gene matches: 10. The CDR3 runs 18 residues. Looked up from germline, CDR1 is SGHRS and CDR2 is YFSETQ.

The chain uses TRBV6-6 and TRBJ1-2; 8 bases match TRBD1. After removal of 7 bases from V and 3 bases from J, the junction contained 4 bases not matched to a gene. The length of the CDR3 is 13 residues. From germline, CDR1 is MNHNY and CDR2 SVGAGI (reference sequence). CDR3 DNA: TGTGCCAGCAACCCGACAGGGGACTATGGCTACACCTTC. Its protein is CASNPTGDYGYTF.